The source of this T cell receptor (beta chain) is a study of cytomegalovirus exposure and HLA in healthy donors. Study observations and caveats: The study labeled more than 150 TCR beta chains cytomegalovirus-associated.

The V segment lost 5 bases and the J segment 7 bases; nucleotides outside the gene matches: 10. The CDR3 spans 14 residues. Germline values: CDR1 SGHAT, CDR2 FQNNGV. With respect to this clone: Its target is unknown.

This PCR relied on a set of 60 Vbeta primers and 13 Jbeta primers. The repertoire was sequenced with immunoSEQ multiplex PCR; TCRdb's copy has only in-frame clones and lacks some. The sample includes 110,000 to 150,000 clones, 77% of them seen just once. The receptor comes from a male donor in good health and CMV-seronegative. J is TRBJ2-7 and V is TRBV11-2; TRBD1 agrees at 8 bases. Sample: PBMCs. DNA for the CDR3: TGTGCCAGCAGCCGGACAGGGTATATTATGGAGCAGTACTTC. Amino acid sequence: CASSRTGYIMEQYF.